These 27 T cell receptor beta chains originate from one sample sequenced in a study of immune evolution from preneoplasia to lung adenocarcinoma. The method was immunoSEQ multiplex PCR; TCRdb's version includes in-frame clones alone and lacks a portion of them. Of roughly 7,300 clones in the sample, 70% to 80% were seen once. Input material: FFPE atypical adenomatous hyperplasia tissue from the lung. Subset given: atypical adenomatous hyperplasia (AAH), lung preneoplasia. These receptors came from an older donor with lung adenocarcinoma. Some clones in this sample may be carry-over from other donors' samples.

This clone was counted a few times. This sequence joins TRBV7-3 and TRBJ2-2; possibly TRBD1 for D (6 bases). Germline values: CDR1 SGHTA, CDR2 FQGTGA. The V end lost 8 bases, the J end lost 0 bases, and 7 bases lay between the germline ends. The CDR3 contains 13 residues. The chain's CDR3 is CASGTSNTGELFF. CDR3 nucleotide sequence: TGTGCCAGCGGGACATCGAACACCGGGGAGCTGTTTTTT.

The chain combines TRBV29-1 with TRBJ2-5; no clear D. Germline CDR1 SQVTM, CDR2 ANQGSEA. The CDR3 is made up of 11 amino acids. V gave up 4 bases and J gave up 5 bases, with 8 bases separating them. The CDR3 sequence: CSVALWETQYF. CDR3 DNA sequence: TGCAGCGTTGCTTTGTGGGAGACCCAGTACTTC.

The V and J genes are TRBV29-1 and TRBJ2-7; D may be TRBD1 or TRBD2 (5 bases each). TRBJ2-5 matches the DNA end more closely, so the J call is doubtful. The CDR3 loop spans 13 amino acids. Looked up from germline, CDR1 is SQVTM and CDR2 is ANQGSEA. CDR3 residues: CSVNGLSGETQYF. The CDR3 nucleotides are TGCAGCGTTAACGGACTGTCAGGGGAGACCCAGTACTTC.

The V gene is TRBV7-3, the J gene TRBJ2-7; 7 bases agree with TRBD2. The CDR3 runs to 14 residues. CDR1 is SGHTA and CDR2 is FQGTGA in the germline V gene. J gave up 5 bases and V 5 bases, and 9 bases lay outside the gene matches. CDR3 DNA sequence: TGTGCCAGCAGCCAGGGAAGCGGGGCGGACGAGCAGTACTTC. It encodes CASSQGSGADEQYF.

The V and J genes are TRBV6-6 and TRBJ1-1; D ambiguous. V was pared by 2 bases and J by 4 bases, with 11 bases between. The CDR3 is 14 residues long. CDR1 MNHNY and CDR2 SVGAGI come from the germline V gene (reference sequence). The CDR3 spells CASSYGEGGTEAFF. Written as DNA, the CDR3 is TGTGCCAGCAGTTACGGTGAGGGTGGCACTGAAGCTTTCTTT.

This chain uses TRBV30 with TRBJ2-6; weak D call: TRBD1 (6 bases). The CDR3 contains 14 residues. V lost 7 bases and J lost 1, with 11 bases in between. Germline V gene lookup returns CDR1 GTSNPN and CDR2 SVGIG (reference sequence). The CDR3 is CASNRGSGANVLTF. The CDR3 region has the DNA TGTGCCTCTAATAGGGGGTCTGGGGCCAACGTCCTGACTTTC.

This clone has only one observation. V and J are TRBV28 and TRBJ1-6, with TRBD1 matching 9 bases. The CDR3 is 15 amino acids. After removal of 5 bases from V and 7 bases from J, the junction contained 6 bases not matched to a gene. CDR1 MDHEN and CDR2 SYDVKM come from the germline V gene. In nucleotides, the CDR3 is TGTGCCAGCAGTACAACAGGGGGCGCGAATTCACCCCTCCACTTT. It translates to CASSTTGGANSPLHF.

This chain links TRBV5-1 with TRBJ1-6; D gene unclear. CDR3 length: 14 residues. Germline loops: CDR1 SGHRS, CDR2 YFSETQ. Trimming removed 4 bases from V and 0 bases from J, with 5 bases in between. CDR3 in amino acids: CASSPISYNSPLHF. The CDR3 nucleotides are TGCGCCAGCAGCCCTATCTCCTATAATTCACCCCTCCACTTT.

A remark on this clone: One end of the junction fails to match germline, which may point to a read error. V and J are TRBV11-2 and TRBJ2-7; the D gene is possibly TRBD1 (5 bases). The length of the CDR3 is 15 residues. Germline-derived CDR1 and CDR2 are SGHAT and FQNNGV. The CDR3, as DNA: TGTGCCAGCAGTCCGACAAACAGGAACCTCTACGAGCAGCACTTC. Translated, it gives CASSPTNRNLYEQHF.

The table lists this clone with a count of one. The genes are TRBV19 and TRBJ1-1, with D possibly TRBD1 on 6 matching bases. Germline loops: CDR1 LNHDA, CDR2 SQIVND (reference sequence). V lost 7 bases and J lost 3, with 15 bases in between. This CDR3 has 14 residues. This chain's CDR3 is CASKVGQYYTEAFF. DNA for the CDR3: TGTGCCAGTAAAGTCGGACAGTACTACACTGAAGCTTTCTTT.

The V gene is TRBV13, the J gene TRBJ2-1; D gene ambiguous. Trimming pared 4 bases from V and 0 bases from J, leaving 10 bases between. The CDR3 has 15 residues. The V gene's germline CDR1 is PRHDT and CDR2 FYEKMQ (reference sequence). CDR3 sequence (DNA): TGTGCCAGCAGCTCGCCCTGGGCCTCCTACAATGAGCAGTTCTTC. This encodes CASSSPWASYNEQFF.

The gene calls are TRBV6-6 and TRBJ1-5, with 7 bases aligning to TRBD1. This CDR3 contains 15 residues. V gave up 2 bases and J gave up 5 bases; unmatched junction bases: 6. The germline CDR1 and CDR2 sequences are MNHNY and SVGAGI (reference sequence). The DNA of the CDR3 is TGTGCCAGCAGTTACACGACAGGGATAGATCAGCCCCAGCATTTT. Translated, it gives CASSYTTGIDQPQHF.

V gene TRBV5-1 combines with J gene TRBJ1-1, with 9 bases lining up with TRBD1. This CDR3 contains 13 residues. V trimming: 4 bases; J trimming: 5 bases; junction bases outside the gene matches: 3. Germline CDR1 is SGHRS and CDR2 is YFSETQ. CDR3 DNA sequence: TGCGCCAGCAGCCCCGGGACAGGGACTGAAGCTTTCTTT. It translates to CASSPGTGTEAFF.

The chain employs TRBV6-5 and TRBJ1-1; a possible D gene is TRBD1 (6 bases). The germline V gene encodes CDR1 MNHEY and CDR2 SVGAGI. The CDR3 sequence is 15 residues long. The ends were cut back, 5 bases at V and 3 bases at J, with 16 bases in the middle. The CDR3 DNA reads as TGTGCCAGCAGTGGCTGGGACATTGGGGACACTGAAGCTTTCTTT. Its protein product is CASSGWDIGDTEAFF.

The chain has TRBV7-3 and TRBJ2-2; 8 bases are a match to TRBD1. This CDR3 spans 16 amino acids. V shed 5 bases, J shed 0 bases, and the junction held 5 bases outside the gene matches. The germline V gene has CDR1 SGHTA and CDR2 FQGTGA. The DNA for the CDR3 is TGTGCCAGCAGCCACCAGGGGGCCGCGAACACCGGGGAGCTGTTTTTT. This sequence encodes CASSHQGAANTGELFF. The complete variable domain, with remaining parts taken from reference TRBV7-3 and TRBJ2-2, reads GAGVSQTPSNKVTEKGKYVELRCDPISGHTALYWYRQSLGQGPEFLIYFQGTGAADDSGLPNDRFFAVRPEGSVSTLKIQRTERGDSAVYLCASSHQGAANTGELFFGEGSRLTVL.

CDR3 DNA sequence: TGTGCCAGCAGCTTAGGCTGGGGACAGGGTAGTGGCTACACCTTC. As protein: CASSLGWGQGSGYTF. The rearrangement uses TRBV11-3 and TRBJ1-2; 9 bases agree with TRBD1. The CDR3 extends over 15 amino acids. Per the germline V gene, CDR1 is SGHNT and CDR2 is YENEEA. The V segment lost 1 base and the J segment 7 bases; nucleotides outside the gene matches: 7. Complete variable domain (other parts from reference TRBV11-3 and TRBJ1-2): EAGVVQSPRYKIIEKKQPVAFWCNPISGHNTLYWYLQNLGQGPELLIRYENEEAVDDSQLPKDRFSAERLKGVDSTLKIQPAELGDSAVYLCASSLGWGQGSGYTFGSGTRLTVV.

This rearrangement joins TRBV30 to TRBJ1-6; the D gene is possibly TRBD1 (6 bases). The germline V and J ends were trimmed by 4 bases and 2 bases, with 12 bases remaining between them. CDR3 length: 15 amino acids. The germline CDR1 and CDR2 sequences are GTSNPN and SVGIG (reference sequence). Here the CDR3 reads CAWKWGATYNSPLHF. The CDR3, as DNA: TGTGCCTGGAAATGGGGGGCCACCTATAATTCACCCCTCCACTTT.

The chain is built from TRBV28 and TRBJ1-5, with a possible D match to TRBD1 (6 bases). CDR1 and CDR2 (germline): MDHEN, SYDVKM. This CDR3 is 16 amino acids long. Trimming cost V 7 bases and J 2 bases, with 18 bases left between them. The CDR3 DNA reads as TGTGCCAGCACACGCGGGGGGCTCTGGGGCAATCAGCCCCAGCATTTT. Protein: CASTRGGLWGNQPQHF.

The rearrangement joins TRBV7-3 to TRBJ2-3; D not resolved. Germline loops: CDR1 SGHTA, CDR2 FQGTGA. Trimming removed 1 base from V and 0 bases from J, with 8 bases in between. This CDR3 contains 15 residues. The CDR3 DNA reads as TGTGCCAGCAGCTTAATGAGTGGAAGCACAGATACGCAGTATTTT. Its protein is CASSLMSGSTDTQYF.

The chain has TRBV7-9 and TRBJ1-3; D is possibly TRBD1 (5 bases). V lost 5 bases and J 0 bases, leaving 17 bases between the germline ends. Germline lookup yields CDR1 SEHNR and CDR2 FQNEAQ (reference sequence). This CDR3 has 17 residues. This CDR3 reads CASSTLLGEPSGNTIYF. In nucleotides, the CDR3 is TGTGCCAGCAGCACACTCTTGGGGGAACCCTCTGGAAACACCATATATTTT.

This clone was seen a handful of times. The chain has TRBV10-1 and TRBJ2-7; D uncertain. Germline-derived CDR1 and CDR2 are WNHNN and SYGVQD (reference sequence). The CDR3 covers 12 residues. Trimming removed 2 bases from V and 4 bases from J, with 6 bases in between. The CDR3 bases are TGCGCCAGCAGTGAGAATAAGTACGAGCAGTACTTC. Amino acids: CASSENKYEQYF.

The chain combines TRBV30 with TRBJ2-1; the D is unclear. Deletions cut 3 bases from V and 0 bases from J, with 12 bases between. In germline, CDR1 is GTSNPN, CDR2 SVGIG (reference sequence). The CDR3 has 15 amino acids. Here the CDR3 reads CAWRPLAGSYNEQFF. In DNA form, the CDR3 reads TGTGCCTGGAGGCCCTTAGCAGGCTCCTACAATGAGCAGTTCTTC.

The chain joins TRBV10-1 to TRBJ2-1; 10 bases align to TRBD1. There are 14 residues in the CDR3. In germline, CDR1 is WNHNN, CDR2 SYGVQD (reference sequence). J lost 6 bases, V lost 6 bases, and 5 bases had no gene match. CDR3 residues: CASSRDRGINEQFF. The CDR3 nucleotides read TGCGCCAGCAGCCGGGACAGGGGTATCAATGAGCAGTTCTTC.

In this sample, this clone turned up a few times. The CDR3 region has the DNA TGTGCCAGCAGTGCCGATATAAACACTGAAGCTTTCTTT. Translating it yields CASSADINTEAFF. The J gene is TRBJ1-1, the V gene TRBV6-6, with D unresolved. CDR1 is MNHNY and CDR2 is SVGAGI in the germline V gene (reference sequence). The CDR3 sequence is 13 residues long. Between the trimmed V and J ends, which lost 5 bases and 2 bases, there was a span of 9 bases.

In this sample, this clone turned up once. This sequence joins TRBV9 and TRBJ2-3; D is perhaps TRBD2 (6 bases). The V and J ends lost 4 bases and 0 bases respectively, with 15 bases between them. CDR3 size: 16 residues. Germline V gene lookup returns CDR1 SGDLS and CDR2 YYNGEE. In DNA, the CDR3 is TGTGCCAGCAGCCCGGGCCTAGCGTCTAGCACAGATACGCAGTATTTT. As protein: CASSPGLASSTDTQYF.

The J gene is TRBJ1-6, the V gene TRBV4-3; TRBD1 might be the D (5 bases). Trimming cost V 1 base and J 7 bases, with 11 bases left between them. This CDR3 region has 15 residues. The germline gives CDR1 LGHNA, CDR2 YSLEER. The CDR3 DNA sequence: TGCGCCAGCAGCCAAGTTCAAGGGGAGAATTCACCCCTCCACTTT. Translation gives CASSQVQGENSPLHF.

This clone was counted only a few times. The same CDR3 can be traced to other DNA sequences in this sample. This chain's CDR3 is CAWSEGQTEKLFF. Written as DNA, the CDR3 is TGTGCCTGGAGTGAGGGACAGACTGAAAAACTGTTTTTT. J is TRBJ1-4 and V is TRBV30; 7 bases are a match to TRBD1. This CDR3 contains 13 residues. The V and J ends lost 1 base and 7 bases, in that order; junction bases with no gene match: 3. The V gene's germline CDR1 is GTSNPN and CDR2 SVGIG (reference sequence).